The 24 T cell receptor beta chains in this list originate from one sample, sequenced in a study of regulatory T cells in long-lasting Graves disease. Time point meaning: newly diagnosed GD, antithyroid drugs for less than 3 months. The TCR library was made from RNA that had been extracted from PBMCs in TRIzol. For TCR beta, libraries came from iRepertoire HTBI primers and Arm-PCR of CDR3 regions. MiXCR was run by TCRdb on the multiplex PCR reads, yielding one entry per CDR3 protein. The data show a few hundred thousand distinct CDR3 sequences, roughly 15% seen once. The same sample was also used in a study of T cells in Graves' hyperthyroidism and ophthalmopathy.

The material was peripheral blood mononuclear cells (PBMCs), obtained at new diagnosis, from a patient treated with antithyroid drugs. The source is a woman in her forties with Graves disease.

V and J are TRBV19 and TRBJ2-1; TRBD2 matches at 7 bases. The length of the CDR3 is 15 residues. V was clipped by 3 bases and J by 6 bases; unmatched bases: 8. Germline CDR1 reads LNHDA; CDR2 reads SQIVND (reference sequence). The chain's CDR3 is CASSIVGGVSNEQFF. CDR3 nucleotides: TGTGCCAGTAGTATTGTGGGAGGGGTTTCCAATGAGCAGTTCTTC.

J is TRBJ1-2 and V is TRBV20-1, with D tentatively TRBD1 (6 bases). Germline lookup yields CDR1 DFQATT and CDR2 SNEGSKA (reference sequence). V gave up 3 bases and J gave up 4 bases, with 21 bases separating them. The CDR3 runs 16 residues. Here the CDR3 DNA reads TGCAGTGCTAGCACCCCGGGACACTATAGTGGCTATGGCTACACCTTC. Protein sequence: CSASTPGHYSGYGYTF.

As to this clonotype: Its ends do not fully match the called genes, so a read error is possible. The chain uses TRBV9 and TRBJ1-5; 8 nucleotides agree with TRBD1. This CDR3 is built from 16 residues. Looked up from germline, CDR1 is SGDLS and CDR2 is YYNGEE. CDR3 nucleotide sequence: TGCGCCAGCAGCCCGGGACAGGCGAATGGTAATCAGCCCCAGCATTTT. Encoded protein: CASSPGQANGNQPQHF.

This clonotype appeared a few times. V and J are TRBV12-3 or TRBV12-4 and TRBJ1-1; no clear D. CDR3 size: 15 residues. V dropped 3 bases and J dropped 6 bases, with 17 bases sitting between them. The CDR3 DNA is TGTGCCAGCAGTTTCGGGCAGGCGTCTTCATCTGAAGCTTTCTTT. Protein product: CASSFGQASSSEAFF.

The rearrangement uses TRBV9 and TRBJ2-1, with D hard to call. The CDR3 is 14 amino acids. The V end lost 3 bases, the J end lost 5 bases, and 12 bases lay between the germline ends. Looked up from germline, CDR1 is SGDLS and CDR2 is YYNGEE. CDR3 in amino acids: CASSAPSFHNEQFF. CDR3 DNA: TGTGCCAGCAGCGCTCCGAGTTTCCACAATGAGCAGTTCTTC.

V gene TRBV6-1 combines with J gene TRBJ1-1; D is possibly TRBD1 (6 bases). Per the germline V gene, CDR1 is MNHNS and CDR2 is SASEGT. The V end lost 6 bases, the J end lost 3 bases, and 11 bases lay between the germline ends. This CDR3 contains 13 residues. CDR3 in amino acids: CASRQGGYTEAFF. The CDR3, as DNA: TGTGCCAGCAGACAGGGCGGATACACTGAAGCTTTCTTT.

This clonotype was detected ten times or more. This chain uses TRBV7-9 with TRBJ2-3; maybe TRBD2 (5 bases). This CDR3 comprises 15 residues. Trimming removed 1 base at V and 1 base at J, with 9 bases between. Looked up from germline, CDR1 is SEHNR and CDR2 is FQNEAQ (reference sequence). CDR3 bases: TGTGCCAGCAGCTTAGATCTAGCAGGCACAGATACGCAGTATTTT. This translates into CASSLDLAGTDTQYF.

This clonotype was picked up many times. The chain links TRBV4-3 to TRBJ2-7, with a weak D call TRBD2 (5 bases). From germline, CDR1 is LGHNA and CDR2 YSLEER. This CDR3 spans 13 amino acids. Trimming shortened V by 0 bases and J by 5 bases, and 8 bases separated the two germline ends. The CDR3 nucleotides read TGCGCCAGCAGCCAAGATCGGGGTAACGAGCAGTACTTC. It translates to CASSQDRGNEQYF.

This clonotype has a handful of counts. The CDR3 DNA follows: TGTGCCAGCAGCCCCATAGGGGGATTCCACAATGAGCAGTTCTTC. Protein: CASSPIGGFHNEQFF. V gene TRBV7-6 combines with J gene TRBJ2-5; possibly TRBD1 for D (6 bases). Judging by the DNA end, TRBJ2-1 fits better; the J call may be wrong. Germline CDR1 SGHVS, CDR2 FNYEAQ. This CDR3 is 15 amino acids long.

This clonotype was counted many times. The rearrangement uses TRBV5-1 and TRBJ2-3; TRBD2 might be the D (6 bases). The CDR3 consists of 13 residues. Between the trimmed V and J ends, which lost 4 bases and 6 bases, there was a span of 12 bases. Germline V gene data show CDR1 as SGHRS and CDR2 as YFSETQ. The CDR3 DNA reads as TGCGCCAGCAGCAAAGGACGGGAGGATACGCAGTATTTT. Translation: CASSKGREDTQYF.

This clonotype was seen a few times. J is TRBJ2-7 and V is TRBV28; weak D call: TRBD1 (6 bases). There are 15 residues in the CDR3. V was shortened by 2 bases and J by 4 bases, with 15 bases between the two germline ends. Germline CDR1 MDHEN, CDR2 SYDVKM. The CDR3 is CASSLGPGHNYEQYF. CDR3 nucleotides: TGTGCCAGCAGTTTAGGCCCGGGACACAATTACGAGCAGTACTTC.

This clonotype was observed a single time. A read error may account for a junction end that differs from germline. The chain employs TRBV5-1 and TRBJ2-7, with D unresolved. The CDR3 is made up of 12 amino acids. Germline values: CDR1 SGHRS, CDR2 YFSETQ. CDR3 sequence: CTSSLTAYEQYF. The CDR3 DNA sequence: TGCACCAGCAGCTTAACAGCCTACGAGCAGTACTTC.

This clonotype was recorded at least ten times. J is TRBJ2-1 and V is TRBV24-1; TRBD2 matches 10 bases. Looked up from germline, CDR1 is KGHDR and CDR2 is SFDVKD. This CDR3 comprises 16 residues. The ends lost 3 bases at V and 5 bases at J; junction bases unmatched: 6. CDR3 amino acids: CATSDTLAGDHNEQFF. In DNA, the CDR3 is TGTGCCACCAGTGATACCCTAGCGGGAGATCACAATGAGCAGTTCTTC.

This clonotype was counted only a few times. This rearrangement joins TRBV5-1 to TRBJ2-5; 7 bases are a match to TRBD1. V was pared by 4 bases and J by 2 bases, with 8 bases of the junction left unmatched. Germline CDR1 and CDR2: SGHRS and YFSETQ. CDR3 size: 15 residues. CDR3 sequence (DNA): TGCGCCAGCAGCGGAGAGGGACAGCCACAAGAGACCCAGTACTTC. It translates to CASSGEGQPQETQYF.

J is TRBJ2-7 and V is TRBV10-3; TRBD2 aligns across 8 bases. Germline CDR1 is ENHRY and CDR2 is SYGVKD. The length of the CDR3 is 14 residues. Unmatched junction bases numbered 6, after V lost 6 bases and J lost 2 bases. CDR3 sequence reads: CAISSGGSPYEQYF. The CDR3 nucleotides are TGTGCCATCAGCAGCGGGGGCAGCCCCTACGAGCAGTACTTC.

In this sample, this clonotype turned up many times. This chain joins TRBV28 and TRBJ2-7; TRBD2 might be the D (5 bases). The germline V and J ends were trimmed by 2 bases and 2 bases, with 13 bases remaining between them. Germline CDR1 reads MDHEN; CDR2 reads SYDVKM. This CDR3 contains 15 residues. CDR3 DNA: TGTGCCAGCAGTTTAGGTGGGAGCCACACCTACGAGCAGTACTTC. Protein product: CASSLGGSHTYEQYF.

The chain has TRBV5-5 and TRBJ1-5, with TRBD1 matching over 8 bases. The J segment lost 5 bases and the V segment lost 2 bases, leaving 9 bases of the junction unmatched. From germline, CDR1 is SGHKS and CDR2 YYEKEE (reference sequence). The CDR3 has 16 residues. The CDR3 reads CASSFSTGELDQPQHF. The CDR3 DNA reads TGTGCCAGCAGCTTCTCGACAGGGGAGTTGGATCAGCCCCAGCATTTT.

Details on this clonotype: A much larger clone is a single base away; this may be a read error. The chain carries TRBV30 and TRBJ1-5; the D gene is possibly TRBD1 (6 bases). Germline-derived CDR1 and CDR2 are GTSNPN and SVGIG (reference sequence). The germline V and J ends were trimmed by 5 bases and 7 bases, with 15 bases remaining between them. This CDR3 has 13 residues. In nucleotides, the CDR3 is TGTGCCTGGGTACAGGGTCCCAGGCAGCCCCAGCATTTT. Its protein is CAWVQGPRQPQHF.

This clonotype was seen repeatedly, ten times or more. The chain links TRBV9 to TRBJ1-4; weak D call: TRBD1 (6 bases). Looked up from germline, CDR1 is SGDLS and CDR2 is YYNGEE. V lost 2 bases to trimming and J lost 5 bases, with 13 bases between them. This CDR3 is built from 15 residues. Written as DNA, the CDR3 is TGTGCCAGCAGCGTCTCTGACAGGCCCAATGAAAAACTGTTTTTT. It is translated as CASSVSDRPNEKLFF.

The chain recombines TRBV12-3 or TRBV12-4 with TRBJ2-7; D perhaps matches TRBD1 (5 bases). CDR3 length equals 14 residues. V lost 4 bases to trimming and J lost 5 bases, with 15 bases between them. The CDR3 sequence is CASSYSGLPNEQYF. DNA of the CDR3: TGTGCCAGCAGTTATTCAGGGTTACCGAACGAGCAGTACTTC.

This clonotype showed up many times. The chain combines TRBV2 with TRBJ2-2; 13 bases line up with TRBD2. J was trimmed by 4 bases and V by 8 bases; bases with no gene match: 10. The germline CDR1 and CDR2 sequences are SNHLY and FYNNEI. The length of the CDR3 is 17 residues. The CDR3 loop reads CASGKGTSGISTGELFF. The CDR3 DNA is TGTGCCAGCGGGAAAGGGACTAGCGGGATTAGCACCGGGGAGCTGTTTTTT.

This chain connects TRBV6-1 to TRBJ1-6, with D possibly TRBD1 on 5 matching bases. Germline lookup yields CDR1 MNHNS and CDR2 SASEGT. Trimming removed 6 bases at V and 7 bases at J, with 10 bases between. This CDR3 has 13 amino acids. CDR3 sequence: CASSGTPNSPLHF. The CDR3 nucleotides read TGTGCCAGCAGCGGGACGCCAAATTCACCCCTCCACTTT.

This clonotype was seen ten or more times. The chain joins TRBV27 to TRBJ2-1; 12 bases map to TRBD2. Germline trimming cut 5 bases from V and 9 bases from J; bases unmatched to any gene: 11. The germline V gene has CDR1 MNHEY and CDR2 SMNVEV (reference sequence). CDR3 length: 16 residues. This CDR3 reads CASSKYRLAGAGEQFF. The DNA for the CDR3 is TGTGCCAGCAGTAAATACCGACTAGCGGGAGCTGGTGAGCAGTTCTTC.

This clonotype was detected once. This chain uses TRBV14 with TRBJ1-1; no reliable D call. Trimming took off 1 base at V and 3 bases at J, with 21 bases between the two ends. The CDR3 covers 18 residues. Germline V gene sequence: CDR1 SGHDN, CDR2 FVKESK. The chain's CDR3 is CASSQGTAVEGIYTEAFF. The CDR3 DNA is TGTGCCAGCAGCCAAGGAACCGCGGTGGAGGGCATTTACACTGAAGCTTTCTTT.